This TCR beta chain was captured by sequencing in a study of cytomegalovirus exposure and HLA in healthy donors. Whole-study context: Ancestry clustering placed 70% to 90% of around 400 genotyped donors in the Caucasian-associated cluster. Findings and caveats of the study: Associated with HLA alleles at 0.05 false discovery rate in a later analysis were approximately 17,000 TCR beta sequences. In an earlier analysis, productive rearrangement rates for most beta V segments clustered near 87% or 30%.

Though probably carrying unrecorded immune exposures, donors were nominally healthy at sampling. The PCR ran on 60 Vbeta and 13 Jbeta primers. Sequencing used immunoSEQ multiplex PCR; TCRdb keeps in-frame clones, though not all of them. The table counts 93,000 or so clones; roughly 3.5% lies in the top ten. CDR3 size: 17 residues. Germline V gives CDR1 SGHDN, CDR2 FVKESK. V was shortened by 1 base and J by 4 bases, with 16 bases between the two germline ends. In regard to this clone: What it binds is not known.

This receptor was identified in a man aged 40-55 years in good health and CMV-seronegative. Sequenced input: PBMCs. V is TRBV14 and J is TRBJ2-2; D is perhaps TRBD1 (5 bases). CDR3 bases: TGTGCCAGCAGCCAAGTCTACGCAGGGCAGTCCACCGGGGAGCTGTTTTTT. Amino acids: CASSQVYAGQSTGELFF.